The 28 T cell receptor beta chains listed next were all sequenced from one sample in a study of vaccination and CD4 T cells after COVID-19. Cultured CD4+ T-cell DNA underwent Oncomine TCR Beta short-read sequencing. TCRdb ran MiXCR on the PCR reads and lists one entry per CDR3 protein. In the table there are about 18,000 distinct CDR3 sequences, around 48% of which are singletons. The antigens for these receptors are not known. Indicated treatment: roughly ten-day PBMC culture with coronavirus spike peptide pools or control peptides (ViraFEST assay). This material consisted of CD4+ T cells from blood, cultured in vitro, taken before SARS-CoV-2 vaccination. These receptors all stem from a human donor who had recovered from COVID-19.

The CDR3 loop is CASSLLRNSYEQYF. The CDR3, as DNA: TGTGCCAGCAGCCTCCTCAGGAACTCCTACGAGCAGTACTTC. V usage is TRBV7-2 and J usage is TRBJ2-7; no reliable D call. CDR1 SGHTA and CDR2 FQGNSA come from the germline V gene. This CDR3 region has 14 residues. V lost 5 bases and J lost 0, with 11 bases in between.

This clonotype showed up just a few times. The J gene is TRBJ1-5, the V gene TRBV7-2; the D gene is possibly TRBD1 (5 bases). CDR1 is SGHTA and CDR2 is FQGNSA in the germline V gene. The CDR3 extends over 14 amino acids. Trimming shortened V by 5 bases and J by 2 bases, and 10 bases separated the two germline ends. This CDR3 reads CASSLSQGNQPQHF. CDR3 bases: TGTGCCAGCAGCCTCTCACAGGGCAATCAGCCCCAGCATTTT.

This clonotype has only a few counts. The rearrangement joins TRBV20-1 to TRBJ1-5, with 8 bases identical to TRBD1. Germline V lookup: CDR1 DFQATT, CDR2 SNEGSKA (reference sequence). V dropped 2 bases and J dropped 4; count of bases not matched to a gene: 10. The CDR3 loop spans 16 amino acids. DNA of the CDR3: TGCAGTGCTAGACCGACTGGGACAGGTCATAATCAGCCCCAGCATTTT. This gives the protein CSARPTGTGHNQPQHF.

The chain has TRBV30 and TRBJ1-2, with D tentatively TRBD1 (5 bases). V shed 0 bases and J shed 3 bases, with 17 bases lying between them. Per germline, CDR1 GTSNPN and CDR2 SVGIG (reference sequence). The CDR3 length is 16 residues. The CDR3 spells CAWSVWGWDGDYGYTF. In DNA, the CDR3 is TGTGCCTGGAGTGTTTGGGGTTGGGACGGAGACTATGGCTACACCTTC.

The chain carries TRBV4-3 and TRBJ1-1; no clear D gene. This CDR3 comprises 12 residues. Between the trimmed V and J ends, which lost 5 bases and 4 bases, there was a span of 8 bases. CDR1 is LGHNA and CDR2 is YSLEER in the germline V gene. The CDR3 sequence is CASSTWGTEAFF. The DNA of the CDR3 is TGCGCCAGCAGCACTTGGGGCACTGAAGCTTTCTTT.

This clonotype has a handful of counts. The chain uses TRBV20-1 and TRBJ1-5; D unresolved. V dropped 7 bases and J dropped 3 bases, with 13 bases sitting between them. The germline V gene has CDR1 DFQATT and CDR2 SNEGSKA (reference sequence). The CDR3 consists of 13 residues. The CDR3 region is CSVFAEPNQPQHF. DNA for the CDR3: TGCAGTGTCTTCGCGGAGCCCAATCAGCCCCAGCATTTT.

V usage is TRBV7-8 and J usage is TRBJ2-7, with 7 bases identical to TRBD2. Trimming cost V 4 bases and J 7 bases; bases outside gene matches: 7. The CDR3 length is 13 residues. The germline gives CDR1 SGHVS, CDR2 FQNEAQ. The CDR3 coding sequence is TGTGCCAGCAGCTGGGGGGGAAGGGAAGAGCAGTACTTC. Amino acids: CASSWGGREEQYF.

The rearrangement links TRBV20-1 to TRBJ1-1; 8 bases agree with TRBD1. CDR3 size: 13 residues. The trim removed 5 bases at V and 0 bases at J, leaving 2 bases unmatched. The V gene's germline CDR1 is DFQATT and CDR2 SNEGSKA (reference sequence). The CDR3 coding sequence is TGCAGTGCTGTGACAGGGGTGAACACTGAAGCTTTCTTT. Its translation: CSAVTGVNTEAFF.

The V gene is TRBV6-1, the J gene TRBJ1-3; TRBD1 matches at 7 bases. This CDR3 has 15 amino acids. J lost 4 bases, V lost 6 bases, and 9 bases had no gene match. Germline CDR1 reads MNHNS; CDR2 reads SASEGT. The CDR3 sequence: CASSKTGSTGNTIYF. The CDR3 nucleotides are TGTGCCAGCAGCAAGACAGGGTCAACAGGAAACACCATATATTTT.

CDR3 region: CAISRGAGGKYDEQFF. In DNA, the CDR3 is TGTGCCATCAGTCGAGGGGCGGGGGGGAAGTACGATGAGCAGTTCTTC. This chain uses TRBV10-3 with TRBJ2-1; TRBD2 matches 9 bases. V lost 5 bases and J lost 8; bases outside the gene matches: 13. The CDR3 runs 16 residues. Germline V CDR1 and CDR2: ENHRY, SYGVKD.

The rearrangement uses TRBV28 and TRBJ1-2; D is possibly TRBD1 (5 bases). The V gene lost 3 bases and the J gene lost 4 bases, with 12 bases spanning the gap. This CDR3 spans 14 amino acids. Germline CDR1 is MDHEN and CDR2 is SYDVKM. CDR3 sequence (DNA): TGTGCCAGCAGTTTGCGGGCGGGGGGCTATGGCTACACCTTC. Amino acid sequence: CASSLRAGGYGYTF.

The chain is built from TRBV7-9 and TRBJ2-5, with D maybe TRBD1 (6 bases). Trimming cost V 5 bases and J 1 base, with 23 bases left between them. This CDR3 comprises 18 residues. CDR1 is SEHNR, CDR2 FQNEAQ, per germline (reference sequence). CDR3 DNA sequence: TGTGCCAGCAGCCCATTAACGGTGCAGGGGTTGGTCCAAGAGACCCAGTACTTC. Its translation: CASSPLTVQGLVQETQYF. The full variable domain, its missing parts supplied by reference TRBV7-9 and TRBJ2-5, is DTGVSQNPRHKITKRGQNVTFRCDPISEHNRLYWYRQTLGQGPEFLTYFQNEAQLEKSRLLSDRFSAERPKGSFSTLEIQRTEQGDSAMYLCASSPLTVQGLVQETQYFGPGTRLLVL.

In this sample, this clonotype turned up a few times. V gene TRBV2 combines with J gene TRBJ1-2, with D hard to call. The CDR3 has 14 residues. Germline assignment: CDR1 SNHLY and CDR2 FYNNEI. Trimming cost V 5 bases and J 2 bases, with 12 bases left between them. CDR3 bases: TGTGCCAGCAGTCGGTCAATCTTGAACTATGGCTACACCTTC. Protein: CASSRSILNYGYTF.

This clonotype was found once. V is TRBV7-2 and J is TRBJ1-3; D gene unclear. This CDR3 is 16 amino acids long. The V gene lost 5 bases and the J gene lost 1 base, with 15 bases spanning the gap. Germline CDR1 SGHTA, CDR2 FQGNSA. As DNA, the CDR3 is TGTGCCAGCAGCCGAGAGAGGACCATATCTGGAAACACCATATATTTT. Translating gives CASSRERTISGNTIYF.

The V gene is TRBV7-2, the J gene TRBJ2-4, with 9 bases that match TRBD1. Germline values: CDR1 SGHTA, CDR2 FQGNSA. The CDR3 runs 16 residues. V gave up 0 bases and J gave up 1 base; unmatched junction bases: 1. The CDR3 here is CASSLAGTGAKNIQYF. The CDR3 nucleotides read TGTGCCAGCAGCTTAGCGGGGACAGGGGCCAAAAACATTCAGTACTTC.

The CDR3 spells CASSFRGGNYGYTF. In DNA, the CDR3 is TGTGCCAGCAGCTTCAGGGGAGGGAACTATGGCTACACCTTC. The V call is TRBV5-4, the J call TRBJ1-2; D is possibly TRBD1 (6 bases). Germline values: CDR1 SGHNT, CDR2 YYREEE (reference sequence). CDR3 length: 14 amino acids. Trimming took off 2 bases at V and 2 bases at J, with 10 bases between the two ends. Full variable domain (missing parts from reference TRBV5-4 and TRBJ1-2): ETGVTQSPTHLIKTRGQQVTLRCSSQSGHNTVSWYQQALGQGPQFIFQYYREEENGRGNFPPRFSGLQFPNYSSELNVNALELDDSALYLCASSFRGGNYGYTFGSGTRLTVV.

J is TRBJ1-1 and V is TRBV20-1; TRBD1 matches 7 bases. V shed 1 base and J 3 bases; nucleotides not matched to a gene: 8. CDR3 length equals 15 residues. From germline, CDR1 is DFQATT and CDR2 SNEGSKA (reference sequence). The DNA of the CDR3 is TGCAGTGCTAGAGCATTCGGCAGGGGGGACACTGAAGCTTTCTTT. Its translation: CSARAFGRGDTEAFF.

This chain uses TRBV19 with TRBJ1-1; tentatively, D is TRBD1 (6 bases). Germline CDR1 and CDR2: LNHDA and SQIVND (reference sequence). The length of the CDR3 is 13 residues. V lost 6 bases to trimming and J lost 8 bases, with 16 bases between them. The CDR3 coding sequence is TGTGCCAGTAGCGACAGGTTCGTCCCCGAAGCTTTCTTT. This encodes CASSDRFVPEAFF.

This clonotype has a handful of counts. The chain recombines TRBV12-3 or TRBV12-4 with TRBJ1-1; D is possibly TRBD1 (6 bases). The CDR3 is 15 residues long. The germline V and J ends were trimmed by 5 bases and 0 bases, with 13 bases remaining between them. The CDR3 loop reads CASSQAGHMNTEAFF. CDR3 DNA sequence: TGTGCCAGCAGTCAAGCGGGACATATGAACACTGAAGCTTTCTTT.

The chain couples TRBV20-1 to TRBJ2-1, with TRBD2 matching 13 bases. The CDR3 length is 16 residues. V was clipped by 5 bases and J by 0 bases; unmatched bases: 4. Germline CDR1 is DFQATT and CDR2 is SNEGSKA (reference sequence). CDR3 sequence: CSASGTSGASYNEQFF. DNA of the CDR3: TGCAGTGCTTCCGGGACTAGCGGGGCCTCCTACAATGAGCAGTTCTTC.

The rearrangement links TRBV20-1 to TRBJ1-1; possibly TRBD1 for D (6 bases). Germline V gene sequence: CDR1 DFQATT, CDR2 SNEGSKA (reference sequence). This CDR3 contains 14 residues. V gave up 1 base and J gave up 10 bases, with 19 bases separating them. The CDR3 region is CSARVSGGERRAFF. CDR3 nucleotide sequence: TGCAGTGCTAGAGTTTCCGGGGGCGAGAGGCGAGCTTTCTTT.

The chain carries TRBV20-1 and TRBJ2-3; TRBD1 agrees at 10 bases. This CDR3 has 14 residues. CDR1 is DFQATT, CDR2 SNEGSKA, per germline (reference sequence). The V segment lost 6 bases and the J segment 3 bases; nucleotides outside the gene matches: 6. This CDR3 reads CSAARQGATDTQYF. CDR3 nucleotides: TGCAGTGCCGCCCGACAGGGGGCGACAGATACGCAGTATTTT.

The rearrangement joins TRBV2 to TRBJ1-1, with a weak D call TRBD1 (6 bases). V was trimmed by 11 bases and J by 1 base, leaving 23 bases between them. CDR3 length: 16 residues. Germline assignment: CDR1 SNHLY and CDR2 FYNNEI. CDR3 sequence: CAGSVGGLLKNTEAFF. The CDR3, as DNA: TGTGCCGGCTCGGTGGGGGGGCTCTTGAAGAACACTGAAGCTTTCTTT.

This clonotype was detected a few times. This chain links TRBV10-1 with TRBJ1-5; 9 nucleotides align to TRBD1. CDR3 size: 19 residues. Germline values: CDR1 WNHNN, CDR2 SYGVQD (reference sequence). The V and J ends lost 6 bases and 2 bases, in that order; junction bases with no gene match: 17. CDR3 DNA sequence: TGCGCCAGCAGGTCTCCCACAGGGGGCGCGGATTCGTGCAATCAGCCCCAGCATTTT. Amino acid sequence: CASRSPTGGADSCNQPQHF.

This clonotype was counted once. J is TRBJ2-7 and V is TRBV11-3; 12 nucleotides line up with TRBD2. CDR3 length equals 16 residues. J was trimmed by 2 bases and V by 5 bases; bases with no gene match: 7. Germline assignment: CDR1 SGHNT and CDR2 YENEEA. The DNA for the CDR3 is TGTGCCAGCAGCCACGGACTAGCGGGATCCGCCTACGAGCAGTACTTC. Its protein product is CASSHGLAGSAYEQYF.

The chain is built from TRBV10-2 and TRBJ1-5; 8 nucleotides align to TRBD1. This CDR3 has 15 amino acids. The trim removed 4 bases at V and 2 bases at J, leaving 4 bases unmatched. CDR1 and CDR2 (germline): WSHSY, SAAADI. The CDR3 region is CASSVGQGGNQPQHF. CDR3 nucleotides: TGCGCCAGCAGTGTTGGACAGGGCGGCAATCAGCCCCAGCATTTT.

The V gene is TRBV20-1, the J gene TRBJ2-5; TRBD2 aligns across 7 bases. V lost 2 bases and J lost 3; bases outside the gene matches: 3. Germline CDR1 DFQATT, CDR2 SNEGSKA (reference sequence). This CDR3 spans 13 amino acids. CDR3 in amino acids: CSARSSGKETQYF. For the CDR3, the DNA is TGCAGTGCTAGATCTAGCGGAAAAGAGACCCAGTACTTC.

This clonotype was seen a few times. The J gene is TRBJ1-2, the V gene TRBV19; tentatively, D is TRBD1 (6 bases). CDR3 length: 13 amino acids. The V end lost 3 bases, the J end lost 5 bases, and 10 bases lay between the germline ends. Germline V gene data show CDR1 as LNHDA and CDR2 as SQIVND (reference sequence). The DNA for the CDR3 is TGTGCCAGTAGTATCGCCAGGGGATATGGCTACACCTTC. Translating it yields CASSIARGYGYTF.